This T cell receptor beta chain was identified during a study of shared clonotypes between healthy human individuals. Study conclusions and caveats: Sampling included only blood; tissue repertoires likely differ. Enrolling few donors narrowed the genetic and exposure-history diversity that was represented.

Comments on this clone: Antigen unknown.

CDR1 is WSHSY and CDR2 is SAAADI in the germline V gene. V was clipped by 5 bases and J by 4 bases, with 8 bases between them. CDR3 size: 12 residues. Clones were sequenced by immunoSEQ multiplex PCR, and TCRdb holds only the in-frame ones, with some missing. The sample lists about 2.2 million clones, around 95% occurring once. CD8 cells classed as naive were CD45RO-negative and positively selected for CCR7, excluding terminally differentiated effector memory CD45RA+ cells. The donors were adults (healthy and HIV-negative) with no recent acute infections or vaccinations. The TCR comes from a man between 18 and 35 years old in good health. Some clones in this sample may be carry-over from other donors' samples. V usage is TRBV10-2 and J usage is TRBJ1-1; no firm D call. Input material: naive CD8+ T cells from PBMCs. The CDR3 DNA reads as TGCGCCAGCAGTTTACAAGTCACTGAAGCTTTCTTT. It is translated as CASSLQVTEAFF.